A selection of T cell receptor beta chains follows, all from one sample in a study of blood T cell repertoires in COVID-19. Sequenced by immunoSEQ multiplex PCR; TCRdb stores in-frame clones only, minus some. Among about 200,000 clones listed, roughly nine tenths were seen once. Source material: PBMCs or T cells enriched from blood (not recorded which). Every receptor here comes from a woman younger than 35 who had recovered from COVID-19. Each CDR3 is given with its conserved first and last residue. The D gene is left open where the match is weak. Not every row has a clone size; where given, it reads once, few, many or a size class.

v_gene: TRBV29-1; d_gene: NA; j_gene: TRBJ2-1; abundance: NA; CDR3aa: CSVVSGHNEQFF; CDR3nt: TGCAGCGTTGTGAGCGGGCACAATGAGCAGTTCTTC
v_gene: TRBV2; d_gene: TRBD1; j_gene: TRBJ2-7; abundance: NA; CDR3aa: CASYGQDSYEQYF; CDR3nt: TGTGCCAGCTACGGACAGGATTCCTACGAGCAGTACTTC
v_gene: TRBV6-2/TRBV6-3; d_gene: NA; j_gene: TRBJ2-7; abundance: many; CDR3aa: CASSYSQEIYEQYF; CDR3nt: TGTGCCAGCAGTTACTCGCAAGAGATCTACGAGCAGTACTTC
v_gene: TRBV11-3; d_gene: TRBD2; j_gene: TRBJ2-2; abundance: NA; CDR3aa: CASSLGAWRGDPNTGELFF; CDR3nt: TGTGCCAGCAGCTTAGGGGCGTGGCGGGGGGACCCGAACACCGGGGAGCTGTTTTTT
v_gene: TRBV28; d_gene: TRBD1; j_gene: TRBJ1-5; abundance: NA; CDR3aa: CASRQKGASQPQHF; CDR3nt: TGTGCCAGCAGGCAAAAGGGGGCCAGTCAGCCCCAGCATTTT
v_gene: TRBV11-2; d_gene: NA; j_gene: TRBJ1-3; abundance: NA; CDR3aa: CASSWASGNTIYF; CDR3nt: TGTGCCAGCAGCTGGGCCTCTGGAAACACCATATATTTT
v_gene: TRBV28; d_gene: TRBD1; j_gene: TRBJ2-5; abundance: NA; CDR3aa: CASTELTGGYQETQYF; CDR3nt: TGTGCCAGCACGGAATTGACAGGGGGCTACCAAGAGACCCAGTACTTC
v_gene: TRBV7-2; d_gene: NA; j_gene: TRBJ2-3; abundance: NA; CDR3aa: CASSLEYTDTRSTDTQYF; CDR3nt: TGTGCCAGCAGCTTAGAGTACACAGACACCCGAAGCACAGATACGCAGTATTTT
v_gene: TRBV10-2; d_gene: TRBD1; j_gene: TRBJ1-2; abundance: NA; CDR3aa: CASSESGQLIYGYTF; CDR3nt: TGCGCCAGCAGTGAGTCGGGACAGTTGATCTATGGCTACACCTTC
v_gene: TRBV5-1; d_gene: NA; j_gene: TRBJ1-1; abundance: NA; CDR3aa: CASFGRIGAYTEAFF; CDR3nt: TGCGCCAGCTTTGGCAGGATTGGGGCCTACACTGAAGCTTTCTTT
v_gene: TRBV29-1; d_gene: NA; j_gene: TRBJ1-4; abundance: once; CDR3aa: CSVRGSNEKLFF; CDR3nt: TGCAGCGTCCGGGGGTCGAATGAAAAACTGTTTTTT
v_gene: TRBV5-1; d_gene: TRBD1; j_gene: TRBJ2-1; abundance: NA; CDR3aa: CASFPGQGFNEQFF; CDR3nt: TGCGCCAGCTTCCCGGGACAGGGGTTTAATGAGCAGTTCTTC
v_gene: TRBV11-2; d_gene: NA; j_gene: TRBJ2-3; abundance: NA; CDR3aa: CASSLVELAYSDTQYF; CDR3nt: TGTGCCAGCAGCTTAGTCGAACTAGCTTATTCAGATACGCAGTATTTT
v_gene: TRBV28; d_gene: TRBD1; j_gene: TRBJ1-6; abundance: NA; CDR3aa: CASSPRGLGNSPLHF; CDR3nt: TGTGCCAGCAGCCCCAGGGGGCTAGGGAATTCACCCCTCCACTTT
v_gene: TRBV5-4; d_gene: NA; j_gene: TRBJ2-6; abundance: NA; CDR3aa: CASSLGQGTSTNVLTF; CDR3nt: TGTGCCAGCAGCTTAGGCCAGGGGACCTCTACCAACGTCCTGACTTTC
v_gene: TRBV5-1; d_gene: TRBD1; j_gene: TRBJ2-7; abundance: NA; CDR3aa: CASSDNGQGGNEQYF; CDR3nt: TGCGCCAGCAGCGACAACGGACAGGGAGGAAACGAGCAGTACTTC
v_gene: TRBV5-5; d_gene: TRBD1; j_gene: TRBJ1-3; abundance: NA; CDR3aa: CASSLATGASGNTIYF; CDR3nt: TGTGCCAGCAGCTTGGCTACAGGGGCCTCTGGAAACACCATATATTTT
v_gene: TRBV4-1; d_gene: NA; j_gene: TRBJ1-6; abundance: NA; CDR3aa: CASSQDRGGGHSPLHF; CDR3nt: TGCGCCAGCAGCCAAGATCGGGGGGGTGGTCATTCACCCCTCCACTTT
v_gene: TRBV24-1; d_gene: TRBD2; j_gene: TRBJ2-5; abundance: NA; CDR3aa: CATSEFGTSVETQYF; CDR3nt: TGTGCCACCAGTGAGTTCGGGACTAGTGTGGAGACCCAGTACTTC
v_gene: TRBV6-5; d_gene: TRBD2; j_gene: TRBJ2-1; abundance: NA; CDR3aa: CASSRTSGGTQFF; CDR3nt: TGTGCCAGCAGCCGTACTAGCGGGGGGACTCAGTTCTTC
v_gene: TRBV3-1/TRBV3-2; d_gene: NA; j_gene: TRBJ1-5; abundance: few; CDR3aa: CASSQGGGSSNQPQHF; CDR3nt: TGTGCCAGCAGCCAAGGGGGAGGATCTAGCAATCAGCCCCAGCATTTT
v_gene: TRBV9; d_gene: TRBD2; j_gene: TRBJ2-1; abundance: once; CDR3aa: CASSPGGPSYNEQFF; CDR3nt: TGTGCCAGCAGCCCGGGGGGGCCCTCCTACAATGAGCAGTTCTTC
v_gene: TRBV10-1; d_gene: TRBD1; j_gene: TRBJ1-5; abundance: NA; CDR3aa: CASSDGDSNQPQHF; CDR3nt: TGCGCCAGCAGTGATGGGGACAGTAATCAGCCCCAGCATTTT
v_gene: TRBV27; d_gene: NA; j_gene: TRBJ2-5; abundance: NA; CDR3aa: CASSLWGGVQETQYF; CDR3nt: TGTGCCAGCAGTTTGTGGGGCGGGGTACAAGAGACCCAGTACTTC
v_gene: TRBV7-9; d_gene: TRBD1; j_gene: TRBJ1-3; abundance: NA; CDR3aa: CASSFGTGSSGNTIYF; CDR3nt: TGTGCCAGCAGCTTCGGGACAGGGAGTTCTGGAAACACCATATATTTT
v_gene: TRBV18; d_gene: NA; j_gene: TRBJ1-5; abundance: few; CDR3aa: CASSSSTGYSNQPQHF; CDR3nt: TGTGCCAGCTCATCCTCGACGGGTTATAGCAATCAGCCCCAGCATTTT
v_gene: TRBV30; d_gene: TRBD1; j_gene: TRBJ1-3; abundance: NA; CDR3aa: CATGGKTPGNTIYF; CDR3nt: TGTGCGACAGGGGGAAAAACGCCTGGAAACACCATATATTTT
v_gene: TRBV29-1; d_gene: TRBD1; j_gene: TRBJ1-6; abundance: NA; CDR3aa: CSVKLGQGNSPLHF; CDR3nt: TGCAGCGTTAAGCTAGGACAGGGTAATTCACCCCTCCACTTT
v_gene: TRBV3-1/TRBV3-2; d_gene: NA; j_gene: TRBJ1-1; abundance: NA; CDR3aa: CASSPPGRVTEAFF; CDR3nt: TGTGCCAGCAGCCCCCCCGGCAGGGTCACTGAAGCTTTCTTT
v_gene: TRBV5-1; d_gene: NA; j_gene: TRBJ1-2; abundance: NA; CDR3aa: CASSPGSGDYGYTF; CDR3nt: TGCGCCAGCAGTCCCGGGTCGGGGGACTATGGCTACACCTTC
v_gene: TRBV6-5; d_gene: TRBD1; j_gene: TRBJ1-2; abundance: NA; CDR3aa: CASTEFLTGGYGYTF; CDR3nt: TGTGCCAGCACCGAGTTCTTGACAGGGGGCTATGGCTACACCTTC
v_gene: TRBV6-5; d_gene: NA; j_gene: TRBJ2-7; abundance: NA; CDR3aa: CASRKDWGPYEQYF; CDR3nt: TGTGCCAGCAGGAAGGACTGGGGGCCCTACGAGCAGTACTTC
v_gene: TRBV3-1/TRBV3-2; d_gene: NA; j_gene: TRBJ2-2; abundance: NA; CDR3aa: CASSHDFLVNPGELFF; CDR3nt: TGTGCCAGCAGCCACGACTTCCTTGTTAATCCCGGGGAGCTGTTTTTT
v_gene: TRBV5-4; d_gene: TRBD1; j_gene: TRBJ2-7; abundance: NA; CDR3aa: CASSGKQGVYEQYF; CDR3nt: TGTGCCAGCAGTGGAAAACAGGGGGTCTACGAGCAGTACTTC
v_gene: TRBV3-1/TRBV3-2; d_gene: NA; j_gene: TRBJ2-3; abundance: NA; CDR3aa: CASSRGGGAATDTQYF; CDR3nt: TGTGCCAGCAGCCGAGGTGGGGGGGCCGCCACAGATACGCAGTATTTT
v_gene: TRBV9; d_gene: TRBD2; j_gene: TRBJ2-3; abundance: NA; CDR3aa: CASSPSGGRTDTQYF; CDR3nt: TGTGCCAGCAGCCCCAGCGGGGGCCGCACAGATACGCAGTATTTT
v_gene: TRBV7-2; d_gene: TRBD1; j_gene: TRBJ2-2; abundance: NA; CDR3aa: CASSSDRANTGELFF; CDR3nt: TGTGCCAGCAGCTCCGACAGGGCGAACACCGGGGAGCTGTTTTTT
v_gene: TRBV3-1/TRBV3-2; d_gene: NA; j_gene: TRBJ1-3; abundance: NA; CDR3aa: CASRQGESGNTIYF; CDR3nt: TGTGCCAGCAGACAGGGCGAGTCTGGAAACACCATATATTTT
v_gene: TRBV4-1; d_gene: NA; j_gene: TRBJ2-5; abundance: NA; CDR3aa: CASSQGGFPLEVVETQYF; CDR3nt: TGCGCCAGCAGCCAAGGAGGGTTCCCATTAGAGGTGGTAGAGACCCAGTACTTC
v_gene: TRBV19; d_gene: NA; j_gene: TRBJ2-6; abundance: NA; CDR3aa: CASWNRTDHSGANVLTF; CDR3nt: TGTGCCAGCTGGAACCGGACAGACCACTCTGGGGCCAACGTCCTGACTTTC
v_gene: TRBV5-1; d_gene: NA; j_gene: TRBJ2-4; abundance: NA; CDR3aa: CASSLWAGTQYF; CDR3nt: TGCGCCAGCAGCTTGTGGGCAGGCACTCAGTACTTC
v_gene: TRBV11-2; d_gene: NA; j_gene: TRBJ2-1; abundance: NA; CDR3aa: CASSAKVPLRDSNEQFF; CDR3nt: TGTGCCAGCAGCGCGAAGGTCCCCTTACGGGACTCCAATGAGCAGTTCTTC
v_gene: TRBV5-8; d_gene: TRBD1; j_gene: TRBJ1-1; abundance: once; CDR3aa: CASSLTGGWTEAFF; CDR3nt: TGTGCCAGCAGCCTTACAGGGGGTTGGACTGAAGCTTTCTTT
v_gene: TRBV7-2; d_gene: NA; j_gene: TRBJ1-3; abundance: NA; CDR3aa: CASSLWAAASGNTIYF; CDR3nt: TGTGCCAGCAGCTTATGGGCAGCAGCCTCTGGAAACACCATATATTTT
v_gene: TRBV11-3; d_gene: TRBD1; j_gene: TRBJ1-2; abundance: once; CDR3aa: CASSNRQGAGYTF; CDR3nt: TGTGCCAGCAGCAACCGACAGGGAGCGGGCTACACCTTC
v_gene: TRBV11-2; d_gene: NA; j_gene: TRBJ1-1; abundance: NA; CDR3aa: CASSFQGTEAFF; CDR3nt: TGTGCCAGCAGCTTTCAGGGTACTGAAGCTTTCTTT
v_gene: TRBV19; d_gene: NA; j_gene: TRBJ2-7; abundance: NA; CDR3aa: CASSERGAQSYEQYF; CDR3nt: TGTGCCAGTTCTGAACGGGGGGCCCAATCCTACGAGCAGTACTTC
v_gene: TRBV4-1; d_gene: NA; j_gene: TRBJ2-7; abundance: NA; CDR3aa: CASSQAGTYEQYF; CDR3nt: TGCGCCAGCAGCCAAGCGGGTACCTACGAGCAGTACTTC
v_gene: TRBV29-1; d_gene: NA; j_gene: TRBJ1-3; abundance: NA; CDR3aa: CSVFESSGNTIYF; CDR3nt: TGCAGCGTTTTTGAGAGCTCTGGAAACACCATATATTTT
v_gene: TRBV18; d_gene: TRBD1; j_gene: TRBJ2-7; abundance: NA; CDR3aa: CASSLKGQGWYEQYF; CDR3nt: TGTGCCAGCTCACTAAAGGGACAGGGGTGGTACGAGCAGTACTTC
v_gene: TRBV28; d_gene: TRBD1; j_gene: TRBJ1-1; abundance: NA; CDR3aa: CASSYRGNTEAFF; CDR3nt: TGTGCCAGCAGTTACAGGGGGAACACTGAAGCTTTCTTT
v_gene: TRBV5-1; d_gene: TRBD1; j_gene: TRBJ2-1; abundance: NA; CDR3aa: CASSTGQGSYNEQFF; CDR3nt: TGCGCCAGCAGCACAGGACAGGGCAGCTACAATGAGCAGTTCTTC
v_gene: TRBV28; d_gene: TRBD1; j_gene: TRBJ1-4; abundance: once; CDR3aa: CASSTTGMVEKLFF; CDR3nt: TGTGCCAGCAGTACGACAGGGATGGTTGAAAAACTGTTTTTT
v_gene: TRBV5-1; d_gene: TRBD1; j_gene: TRBJ1-2; abundance: NA; CDR3aa: CASSFGTEGYTF; CDR3nt: TGCGCCAGCAGCTTCGGGACAGAGGGCTACACCTTC